The 23 T cell receptor beta chains reported below all come from one sample, sequenced in a study of T cells in localized non-small cell lung cancer. Generated by immunoSEQ multiplex PCR, the TCRdb table keeps only in-frame clones and is missing some. Among about 40,000 clones listed, approximately 83% were seen once. Sequences were derived from peripheral blood, sampled before any cancer treatment. Every receptor here comes from a man between 40 and 70 years old with stage I lung adenocarcinoma.

As DNA, the CDR3 is TGTGCCATCAGTGAGTCTAACCTCTATGGCTACACCTTC. This gives the protein CAISESNLYGYTF. The J gene is TRBJ1-2, the V gene TRBV10-3; D ambiguous. Trimming pared 0 bases from V and 4 bases from J, leaving 6 bases between. Germline CDR1 ENHRY, CDR2 SYGVKD. The CDR3 spans 13 residues.

This chain links TRBV25-1 with TRBJ1-1; D remains ambiguous. Trimming stripped 6 bases from V and 5 bases from J, with 22 bases between. This CDR3 comprises 16 residues. Germline V CDR1 and CDR2: MGHDK, SYGVNS. The DNA of the CDR3 is TGTGCCAGCAGCGCTCCACCTATCGGGAGTGTAACTGAAGCTTTCTTT. Protein product: CASSAPPIGSVTEAFF.

The V and J genes are TRBV10-3 and TRBJ2-5; possibly TRBD2 for D (6 bases). Judging by the DNA end, TRBJ2-7 fits better; the J call may be wrong. From germline, CDR1 is ENHRY and CDR2 SYGVKD. The CDR3 extends over 14 amino acids. This chain's CDR3 is CAIGTGGAQYEQYF. DNA of the CDR3: TGTGCCATTGGGACTGGCGGGGCCCAGTACGAGCAGTACTTC.

The V gene is TRBV29-1, the J gene TRBJ2-7, with a possible D match to TRBD1 (5 bases). The V end lost 0 bases, the J end lost 0 bases, and 6 bases lay between the germline ends. This CDR3 contains 13 residues. CDR1 SQVTM and CDR2 ANQGSEA come from the germline V gene. DNA for the CDR3: TGCAGCGTTGAAGATACAGGCTCCTACGAGCAGTACTTC. It specifies CSVEDTGSYEQYF.

The chain couples TRBV9 to TRBJ2-1; D possibly matches TRBD1 or TRBD2 (5 bases each). From germline, CDR1 is SGDLS and CDR2 YYNGEE. The CDR3 length is 16 residues. Trimming shortened V by 0 bases and J by 8 bases, and 18 bases separated the two germline ends. CDR3 nucleotide sequence: TGTGCCAGCAGCGTAGGCAGAGGGGCAGGGTGGGATGAGCAGTTCTTC. It translates to CASSVGRGAGWDEQFF.

The chain employs TRBV11-1 and TRBJ2-2, with D unresolved. CDR1 and CDR2 (germline): SGHAT, FQDESV (reference sequence). The CDR3 is 15 residues long. Trimming removed 3 bases at V and 1 base at J, with 9 bases between. The CDR3 loop reads CASSFEPMNTGELFF. The CDR3 DNA reads as TGTGCCAGCAGCTTTGAACCTATGAACACCGGGGAGCTGTTTTTT. The full variable domain, in which reference TRBV11-1 and TRBJ2-2 provide the parts outside the CDR3, is EAEVAQSPRYKITEKSQAVAFWCDPISGHATLYWYRQILGQGPELLVQFQDESVVDDSQLPKDRFSAERLKGVDSTLKIQPAELGDSAMYLCASSFEPMNTGELFFGEGSRLTVL.

The V and J genes are TRBV28 and TRBJ2-7; D is possibly TRBD2 (6 bases). V shed 6 bases and J shed 3 bases, with 21 bases lying between them. This CDR3 is 16 amino acids long. Germline CDR1 reads MDHEN; CDR2 reads SYDVKM. CDR3 sequence reads: CASRTTRETVNYEQYF. The CDR3 DNA is TGTGCCAGCAGAACGACCCGGGAGACAGTCAACTACGAGCAGTACTTC.

J is TRBJ1-5 and V is TRBV19; weak D call: TRBD1 (5 bases). The CDR3 length is 13 residues. V was clipped by 1 base and J by 6 bases, with 7 bases between them. Germline CDR1 and CDR2: LNHDA and SQIVND (reference sequence). This CDR3 reads CASSIGGVQPQHF. The DNA of the CDR3 is TGTGCCAGTAGTATAGGAGGGGTTCAGCCCCAGCATTTT. The whole variable domain, remainder taken from reference TRBV19 and TRBJ1-5, is DGGITQSPKYLFRKEGQNVTLSCEQNLNHDAMYWYRQDPGQGLRLIYYSQIVNDFQKGDIAEGYSVSREKKESFPLTVTSAQKNPTAFYLCASSIGGVQPQHFGDGTRLSIL.

V and J are TRBV7-8 and TRBJ2-3; a possible D gene is TRBD2 (5 bases). This CDR3 comprises 14 residues. Germline CDR1 SGHVS, CDR2 FQNEAQ. Trimming left V 5 bases short and J 3 bases short, with 12 bases between. CDR3 protein: CASSPRRDTDTQYF. The CDR3 DNA follows: TGTGCCAGCAGCCCGCGTCGGGATACAGATACGCAGTATTTT.

V is TRBV5-5 and J is TRBJ2-1, with D possibly matching TRBD2 (5 bases). Germline V lookup: CDR1 SGHKS, CDR2 YYEKEE (reference sequence). This CDR3 has 14 residues. The V and J ends lost 0 bases and 4 bases respectively, with 8 bases between them. The CDR3: CASSLVGGYNEQFF. CDR3 coding DNA: TGTGCCAGCAGCTTGGTCGGCGGGTACAATGAGCAGTTCTTC.

The chain uses TRBV5-1 and TRBJ1-3; a possible D gene is TRBD1 (6 bases). Germline V gene sequence: CDR1 SGHRS, CDR2 YFSETQ. V dropped 0 bases and J dropped 7 bases, with 11 bases sitting between them. The length of the CDR3 is 14 residues. The CDR3 reads CASSLEGDWNTIYF. The CDR3 DNA follows: TGCGCCAGCAGCTTGGAGGGGGATTGGAACACCATATATTTT. The variable domain in full, completed from reference TRBV5-1 and TRBJ1-3, reads KAGVTQTPRYLIKTRGQQVTLSCSPISGHRSVSWYQQTPGQGLQFLFEYFSETQRNKGNFPGRFSGRQFSNSRSEMNVSTLELGDSALYLCASSLEGDWNTIYFGEGSWLTVV.

The rearrangement joins TRBV7-9 to TRBJ2-5, with 7 bases aligning to TRBD1. J gave up 7 bases and V 1 base, and 6 bases lay outside the gene matches. This CDR3 region has 14 residues. Looked up from germline, CDR1 is SEHNR and CDR2 is FQNEAQ (reference sequence). The CDR3 nucleotides read TGTGCCAGCAGCTTAGGGACAGGTTCTGGGACCCAGTACTTC. This encodes CASSLGTGSGTQYF.

The chain carries TRBV5-5 and TRBJ2-3; 9 nucleotides line up with TRBD1. Germline V gene sequence: CDR1 SGHKS, CDR2 YYEKEE (reference sequence). Germline trimming cut 4 bases from V and 4 bases from J; bases unmatched to any gene: 7. The length of the CDR3 is 15 residues. The CDR3 region has the DNA TGTGCCAGCAGCAACCTGGGGACAGGGCCAGATACGCAGTATTTT. The encoded protein is CASSNLGTGPDTQYF. Drawing the rest from reference TRBV5-5 and TRBJ2-3, the complete variable domain is DAGVTQSPTHLIKTRGQQVTLRCSPISGHKSVSWYQQVLGQGPQFIFQYYEKEERGRGNFPDRFSARQFPNYSSELNVNALLLGDSALYLCASSNLGTGPDTQYFGPGTRLTVL.

The J gene is TRBJ2-3, the V gene TRBV7-9, with D possibly TRBD2 on 5 matching bases. This CDR3 contains 14 residues. CDR1 and CDR2 (germline): SEHNR, FQNEAQ (reference sequence). V was shortened by 2 bases and J by 2 bases, with 8 bases between the two germline ends. CDR3 bases: TGTGCCAGCAGCTTATACGGGAACACAGATACGCAGTATTTT. The encoded protein is CASSLYGNTDTQYF.

The rearrangement uses TRBV6-6 and TRBJ2-7, with a possible D match to TRBD1 (6 bases). CDR1 MNHNY and CDR2 SVGAGI come from the germline V gene (reference sequence). V was cut by 5 bases and J by 5 bases, with 13 bases left in between. This CDR3 has 13 residues. The CDR3 DNA sequence: TGTGCCAGCAGTCTGACAGGAGATGACGAGCAGTACTTC. Translated: CASSLTGDDEQYF.

V usage is TRBV7-9 and J usage is TRBJ2-3; 10 positions agree with TRBD2. Per germline, CDR1 SEHNR and CDR2 FQNEAQ (reference sequence). The J segment lost 3 bases and the V segment lost 0 bases, leaving 9 bases of the junction unmatched. The CDR3 contains 18 residues. CDR3 region: CASSLARFSGRSTDTQYF. The DNA for the CDR3 is TGTGCCAGCAGCTTAGCCCGTTTTAGCGGGAGGTCGACAGATACGCAGTATTTT.

The V gene is TRBV28, the J gene TRBJ2-7, with D tentatively TRBD2 (6 bases). The CDR3 is made up of 15 amino acids. CDR1 MDHEN and CDR2 SYDVKM come from the germline V gene. Trimming cost V 6 bases and J 0 bases, with 15 bases left between them. For the CDR3, the DNA is TGTGCCAGCAGAGAACTAGCCAGAAGCTCCTACGAGCAGTACTTC. Translated: CASRELARSSYEQYF.

A single count supports this clone. The rearrangement links TRBV19 to TRBJ1-5; D remains ambiguous. Trimming shortened V by 5 bases and J by 7 bases, and 21 bases separated the two germline ends. The CDR3 runs 16 residues. The germline V gene encodes CDR1 LNHDA and CDR2 SQIVND (reference sequence). This chain's CDR3 is CASSFTTGVRGQPQHF. The CDR3, as DNA: TGTGCCAGTAGTTTCACAACTGGGGTACGCGGGCAGCCCCAGCATTTT.

The chain joins TRBV4-2 to TRBJ2-7, with 12 positions matching TRBD2. The germline V gene encodes CDR1 LGHNA and CDR2 YNFKEQ. J gave up 4 bases and V 1 base, and 2 bases lay outside the gene matches. There are 15 residues in the CDR3. The CDR3 protein is CASSQGLAGEYEQYF. CDR3 nucleotide sequence: TGTGCCAGCAGCCAAGGACTAGCGGGAGAGTACGAGCAGTACTTC.

Remarks on this clone: A read error may account for a junction end that differs from germline. V gene TRBV11-2 combines with J gene TRBJ2-3; 10 bases match TRBD2. CDR1 SGHAT and CDR2 FQNNGV come from the germline V gene. The CDR3 has 13 residues. The CDR3 nucleotides are TGTGCCGGCAGCTTAGCGGGAGGTGATACGCAGTATTTT. It encodes CAGSLAGGDTQYF.

This clone occurred once. The chain links TRBV9 to TRBJ1-3, with 7 bases that match TRBD1. The trim removed 3 bases at V and 0 bases at J, leaving 12 bases unmatched. The CDR3 has 18 amino acids. Germline V gene lookup returns CDR1 SGDLS and CDR2 YYNGEE. CDR3 coding DNA: TGTGCCAGCAGCGCCGAAATGGGGACAGCGAACTCTGGAAACACCATATATTTT. It codes for CASSAEMGTANSGNTIYF.

The rearrangement links TRBV27 to TRBJ2-7; TRBD2 matches at 8 bases. CDR3 length: 15 residues. J was trimmed by 0 bases and V by 6 bases; bases with no gene match: 7. Per the germline V gene, CDR1 is MNHEY and CDR2 is SMNVEV (reference sequence). The CDR3 protein is CASSPSGSPSYEQYF. DNA for the CDR3: TGTGCCAGCAGCCCAAGCGGGAGCCCCTCCTACGAGCAGTACTTC.

This sequence joins TRBV4-2 and TRBJ2-7, with 10 bases aligning to TRBD2. Losses at the gene ends were 4 bases for V and 1 base for J; bases not matched to a gene: 10. This CDR3 spans 17 amino acids. Germline values: CDR1 LGHNA, CDR2 YNFKEQ. The CDR3 is CASSLGGAGGFSYEQYF. The CDR3 DNA reads TGTGCCAGCAGCCTGGGGGGAGCGGGAGGGTTTTCCTACGAGCAGTACTTC.